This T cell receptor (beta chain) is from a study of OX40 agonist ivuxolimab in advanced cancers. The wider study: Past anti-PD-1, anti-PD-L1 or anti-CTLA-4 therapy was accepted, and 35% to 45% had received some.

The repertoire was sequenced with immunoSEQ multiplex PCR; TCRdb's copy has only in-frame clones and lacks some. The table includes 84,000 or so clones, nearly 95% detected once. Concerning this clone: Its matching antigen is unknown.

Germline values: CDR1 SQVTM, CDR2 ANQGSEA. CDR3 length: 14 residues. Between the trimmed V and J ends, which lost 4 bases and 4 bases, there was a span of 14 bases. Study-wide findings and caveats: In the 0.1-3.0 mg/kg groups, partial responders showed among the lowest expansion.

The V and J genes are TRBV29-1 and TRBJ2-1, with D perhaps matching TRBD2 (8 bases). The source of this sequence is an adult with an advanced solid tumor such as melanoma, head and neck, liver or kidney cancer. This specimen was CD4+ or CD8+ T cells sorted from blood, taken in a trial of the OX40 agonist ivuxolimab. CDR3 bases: TGCAGCGTTGTAGGGGGCGGGAGGTACAATGAGCAGTTCTTC. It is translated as CSVVGGGRYNEQFF.